This T cell receptor beta chain was captured by sequencing in a study of blood T cells in healthy people across ages. Whole-study findings and limits: Greater diversity and more naive CD4+ cells were seen in long-lived donors than in aged donors.

The donors, all healthy, were Caucasians living in Russia, aged about 6 to 95. Each donor had 8 to 10 milliliters of peripheral blood drawn. Points on this clonotype: Its matching antigen is unknown.

A J-beta primer mix and a sample-barcoded 5' primer were used in a second PCR of about 7 to 12 cycles. TCRdb reprocessed the 5' RACE reads via MiXCR and lists one record per CDR3 protein. The data contain over a million distinct CDR3 sequences, around 59% of them singletons. Germline V gene lookup returns CDR1 SQVTM and CDR2 ANQGSEA. The V segment lost 3 bases and the J segment 6 bases; nucleotides outside the gene matches: 8. The CDR3 contains 13 residues. This receptor was identified in a man aged 18 to 29 in good health. Sequences were obtained from blood. The chain joins TRBV29-1 to TRBJ2-7, with 7 bases aligning to TRBD1. The CDR3 DNA reads TGCAGCGTTGAGCAACAGGGGACGGGCGAGCAGTACTTC. It specifies CSVEQQGTGEQYF.